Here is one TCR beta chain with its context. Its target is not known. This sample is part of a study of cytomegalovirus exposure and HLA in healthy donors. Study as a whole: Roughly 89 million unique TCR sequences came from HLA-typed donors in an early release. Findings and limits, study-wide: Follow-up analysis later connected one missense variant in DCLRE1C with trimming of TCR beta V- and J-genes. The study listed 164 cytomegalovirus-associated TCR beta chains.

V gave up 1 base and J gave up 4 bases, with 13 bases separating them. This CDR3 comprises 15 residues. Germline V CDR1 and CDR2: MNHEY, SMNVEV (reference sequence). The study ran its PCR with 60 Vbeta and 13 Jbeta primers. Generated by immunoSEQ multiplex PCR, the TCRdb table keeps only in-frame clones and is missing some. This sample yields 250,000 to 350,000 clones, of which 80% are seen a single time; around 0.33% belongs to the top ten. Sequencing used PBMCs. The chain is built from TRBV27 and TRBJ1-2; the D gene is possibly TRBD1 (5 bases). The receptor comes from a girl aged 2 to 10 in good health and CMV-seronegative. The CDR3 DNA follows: TGTGCCAGCAGTTTATTCGGTACAGGTCTCTATGGCTACACCTTC. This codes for CASSLFGTGLYGYTF.